In its sample, the clone carrying this T cell receptor beta chain was seen a few times. This record belongs to a study of tumor-infiltrating lymphocytes in oesophageal squamous cell carcinoma. Trimming removed 4 bases from V and 4 bases from J, with 4 bases in between. Germline values: CDR1 DFQATT, CDR2 SNEGSKA (reference sequence). The CDR3 is 10 amino acids. TCRdb re-derived calls from the PCR reads in MiXCR, one entry per CDR3 protein. The table includes approximately 15,000 distinct CDR3 sequences, roughly 50% detected once. This clonotype originated in a male donor with esophageal squamous cell carcinoma. The chain recombines TRBV20-1 with TRBJ2-5, with no clear D. The sample was esophageal tumor tissue. As DNA, the CDR3 is TGCAGTGCTAACGTAGAGACCCAGTACTTC. It translates to CSANVETQYF.